This entry concerns a single TCR beta chain. Original processing notes: Reference gene primer amplification in the assay estimated nucleated cell counts. Assay: immunoSEQ multiplex PCR; the TCRdb copy retains only in-frame clones and omits some. V, J and clone size were drawn from that table, and D and trimming were deduced from the DNA. Of over 200,000 clones in the sample, about nine tenths are singletons; the top ten hold approximately 0.66%. V dropped 5 bases and J dropped 4; count of bases not matched to a gene: 3. The CDR3 runs 14 residues. The germline V gene encodes CDR1 SGHTA and CDR2 FQGNSA. These data come from a study of blood T cell repertoires in COVID-19. Study-level background: The study drew acute and convalescent COVID-19 samples from the United States, Italy and Spain. T cells, B-cell-depleted T cells, or PBMCs supplied cDNA or gDNA.

V usage is TRBV7-2 and J usage is TRBJ2-4, with 9 bases that match TRBD1. The origin of this receptor is a man aged 40-49 years with acute or convalescent COVID-19. The source material was peripheral blood. CDR3 sequence: CASSLDRGKNIQYF. In nucleotides, the CDR3 is TGTGCCAGCAGCCTCGACAGGGGGAAAAACATTCAGTACTTC.